This T cell receptor (beta chain) came from a study of identical twins. V lost 2 bases and J lost 4, with 27 bases in between. The CDR3 totals 19 residues. Germline CDR1 reads MDHEN; CDR2 reads SYDVKM. Regarding the study as a whole: Beta clonotypes that were abundant in cord blood contained fewer insertions, a pattern absent from memory repertoires.

It was template switching that added a universal primer site, and there were unique molecular identifiers on the cDNA. A single record per CDR3 protein comes from TCRdb applying MiXCR to the 5' RACE reads. The sample has 1.5 million to 2 million distinct CDR3 sequences, 32% seen once. In this sample, this clonotype turned up many times. What it binds is unknown. This chain connects TRBV28 to TRBJ2-7, with D perhaps TRBD1 (7 bases). Sequencing used cord blood. The receptor was derived from a newborn girl in good health. This chain's CDR3 is CASSLNLSPGGLYRYEQYF. The CDR3, as DNA: TGTGCCAGCAGTTTAAACCTGAGCCCAGGGGGGTTATACCGGTACGAGCAGTACTTC.